These 31 T cell receptor beta chains share one sample of origin, sequenced in a study of T cell responses to AZD1222 COVID-19 vaccine. The table came from immunoSEQ multiplex PCR; TCRdb's copy has only in-frame clones and leaves some out. The sample has about 68,000 clones, more than 80% seen once. This sample comprised peripheral blood, obtained on day 0 of AZD1222 vaccination. All receptors derive from an adult in good health.

V usage is TRBV28 and J usage is TRBJ2-7; 8 nucleotides agree with TRBD2. CDR1 is MDHEN, CDR2 SYDVKM, per germline. V dropped 4 bases and J dropped 5; count of bases not matched to a gene: 10. This CDR3 region has 15 residues. CDR3 in amino acids: CASSSPAGVRNEQYF. The DNA of the CDR3 is TGTGCCAGCAGTTCTCCAGCGGGAGTGAGGAACGAGCAGTACTTC.

The CDR3 reads CASRSRGPSNQPQHF. DNA for the CDR3: TGTGCCAGCAGATCCAGGGGGCCTAGCAATCAGCCCCAGCATTTT. The rearrangement joins TRBV6-5 to TRBJ1-5; 8 bases agree with TRBD1. The germline V gene encodes CDR1 MNHEY and CDR2 SVGAGI. V trimming: 6 bases; J trimming: 0 bases; junction bases outside the gene matches: 4. The CDR3 length is 15 residues.

This rearrangement joins TRBV6-2 or TRBV6-3 to TRBJ2-3; 14 bases match TRBD2. The V gene end was trimmed by 5 bases and the J gene end by 4 bases; junction bases not matched to a gene: 2. Looked up from germline, CDR1 is MNHEY and CDR2 is SVGEGT. This CDR3 is built from 15 residues. CDR3 loop: CASSRTSGRSDTQYF. The CDR3, as DNA: TGTGCCAGCAGTAGGACTAGCGGGAGGTCAGATACGCAGTATTTT.

V gene TRBV7-2 combines with J gene TRBJ1-5; TRBD1 agrees at 8 bases. Trimming cost V 4 bases and J 5 bases; bases outside gene matches: 10. This CDR3 comprises 16 residues. Germline CDR1 and CDR2: SGHTA and FQGNSA. Written as DNA, the CDR3 is TGTGCCAGCAGCTCCCAAGGGGGACAGGTCCATCAGCCCCAGCATTTT. Its protein is CASSSQGGQVHQPQHF.

The chain joins TRBV4-3 to TRBJ2-7, with D unresolved. V lost 0 bases, J lost 0 bases, and 12 bases lay in between. There are 16 residues in the CDR3. Germline V gene data show CDR1 as LGHNA and CDR2 as YSLEER. The CDR3 is CASSQDYPGGSYEQYF. CDR3 DNA: TGCGCCAGCAGCCAAGATTATCCCGGTGGCTCCTACGAGCAGTACTTC.

This chain links TRBV28 with TRBJ2-7; possibly TRBD1 or TRBD2 for D (5 bases each). CDR1 is MDHEN and CDR2 is SYDVKM in the germline V gene. CDR3 length: 14 residues. Trimming cost V 7 bases and J 3 bases, with 16 bases left between them. CDR3 in amino acids: CASKLEGKDYEQYF. CDR3 DNA sequence: TGTGCCAGCAAGCTCGAGGGGAAGGACTACGAGCAGTACTTC.

This clone was detected once. V is TRBV28 and J is TRBJ2-1; the D is unclear. The germline V and J ends were trimmed by 5 bases and 6 bases, with 8 bases remaining between them. This CDR3 contains 12 residues. The germline gives CDR1 MDHEN, CDR2 SYDVKM. The CDR3 coding sequence is TGTGCCAGCAGTACCTCACGCAATGAGCAGTTCTTC. Translated, it gives CASSTSRNEQFF.

The rearrangement joins TRBV2 to TRBJ1-3, with no clear D. Trimming removed 7 bases from V and 4 bases from J, with 14 bases in between. Germline V gene lookup returns CDR1 SNHLY and CDR2 FYNNEI. This CDR3 is built from 14 residues. CDR3 sequence: CASKGTFSGNTIYF. The CDR3 DNA reads TGTGCCAGCAAGGGTACATTCAGCGGAAACACCATATATTTT.

This chain uses TRBV14 with TRBJ1-1; 8 positions match TRBD1. CDR3 length: 15 residues. With 3 bases clipped from V and 3 bases from J, the junction kept 6 bases outside the gene matches. Per the germline V gene, CDR1 is SGHDN and CDR2 is FVKESK. The CDR3 region has the DNA TGTGCCAGCAGCCACCGTGGACAGGGTTACACTGAAGCTTTCTTT. Residues: CASSHRGQGYTEAFF. Full variable domain (outside the CDR3, taken from reference TRBV14 and TRBJ1-1): EAGVTQFPSHSVIEKGQTVTLRCDPISGHDNLYWYRRVMGKEIKFLLHFVKESKQDESGMPNNRFLAERTGGTYSTLKVQPAELEDSGVYFCASSHRGQGYTEAFFGQGTRLTVV.

The chain links TRBV7-2 to TRBJ2-7; 7 nucleotides line up with TRBD2. The ends lost 1 base at V and 3 bases at J; junction bases unmatched: 6. The CDR3 length is 15 residues. From germline, CDR1 is SGHTA and CDR2 FQGNSA. The DNA of the CDR3 is TGTGCCAGCAGCTTAGTGGGTAGCGGGTACTACGAGCAGTACTTC. Translating it yields CASSLVGSGYYEQYF.

This chain connects TRBV6-5 to TRBJ2-7; perhaps TRBD2 as D (5 bases). V gave up 0 bases and J gave up 7 bases, with 13 bases separating them. CDR1 MNHEY and CDR2 SVGAGI come from the germline V gene. The CDR3 extends over 14 amino acids. CDR3 DNA sequence: TGTGCCAGCAGTTACTCGTTAACCCGAGGGGAGCAGTACTTC. It encodes CASSYSLTRGEQYF.

CDR3 amino acids: CASKAGPTSTDTQYF. CDR3 DNA sequence: TGTGCCAGCAAGGCAGGCCCTACTAGCACAGATACGCAGTATTTT. This sequence joins TRBV7-6 and TRBJ2-3; D gene uncertain. The CDR3 is 15 residues long. Germline CDR1 SGHVS, CDR2 FNYEAQ. Trimming shortened V by 7 bases and J by 0 bases, and 14 bases separated the two germline ends. Complete variable domain (other parts from reference TRBV7-6 and TRBJ2-3): GAGVSQSPRYKVTKRGQDVALRCDPISGHVSLYWYRQALGQGPEFLTYFNYEAQQDKSGLPNDRFSAERPEGSISTLTIQRTEQRDSAMYRCASKAGPTSTDTQYFGPGTRLTVL.

This sequence joins TRBV7-6 and TRBJ1-6, with D uncertain. Trimming took off 1 base at V and 6 bases at J, with 10 bases between the two ends. Germline CDR1 and CDR2: SGHVS and FNYEAQ. The CDR3 totals 15 residues. CDR3: CASSLERTANSPLHF. The CDR3 DNA follows: TGTGCCAGCAGCTTAGAGCGGACCGCTAATTCACCCCTCCACTTT.

This clone was detected only a few times. V gene TRBV15 combines with J gene TRBJ1-4; 7 bases fit TRBD1. This CDR3 spans 16 amino acids. CDR1 LNHNV and CDR2 YYDKDF come from the germline V gene (reference sequence). V shed 5 bases and J 6 bases; nucleotides not matched to a gene: 12. The CDR3 sequence is CATSQGQPNGDEKLFF. The CDR3 DNA sequence: TGTGCCACCAGCCAGGGACAGCCCAACGGGGATGAAAAACTGTTTTTT. The full variable domain, rest sourced from reference TRBV15 and TRBJ1-4, is DAMVIQNPRYQVTQFGKPVTLSCSQTLNHNVMYWYQQKSSQAPKLLFHYYDKDFNNEADTPDNFQSRRPNTSFCFLDIRSPGLGDTAMYLCATSQGQPNGDEKLFFGSGTQLSVL.

The V and J genes are TRBV7-2 and TRBJ2-1, with 9 positions matching TRBD2. After removal of 8 bases from V and 0 bases from J, the junction contained 5 bases not matched to a gene. This CDR3 has 15 amino acids. Germline V gene lookup returns CDR1 SGHTA and CDR2 FQGNSA. The CDR3 loop reads CASCGGDSSYNEQFF. In DNA, the CDR3 is TGTGCCAGCTGCGGGGGGGACAGCTCCTACAATGAGCAGTTCTTC.

This chain links TRBV12-3 or TRBV12-4 with TRBJ1-1, with D hard to call. The V gene lost 8 bases and the J gene lost 4 bases, with 11 bases spanning the gap. The CDR3 loop spans 12 amino acids. CDR3 in amino acids: CASSRSRTEAFF. DNA of the CDR3: TGTGCCAGCTCCCGCAGTCGCACTGAAGCTTTCTTT.

The genes are TRBV19 and TRBJ2-7, with D tentatively TRBD1 (6 bases). Trimming stripped 5 bases from V and 7 bases from J, with 15 bases between. Germline CDR1 is LNHDA and CDR2 is SQIVND (reference sequence). CDR3 length: 13 residues. CDR3: CASSGTDQGEQYF. CDR3 DNA: TGTGCCAGTAGTGGGACCGACCAGGGGGAGCAGTACTTC.

The V gene is TRBV28, the J gene TRBJ1-1; D might be TRBD1 (6 bases). Trimming removed 6 bases from V and 1 base from J, with 12 bases in between. Germline CDR1 and CDR2: MDHEN and SYDVKM. There are 14 residues in the CDR3. CDR3 residues: CASSLQGPNTEAFF. In nucleotides, the CDR3 is TGTGCCAGCAGCTTACAGGGCCCGAACACTGAAGCTTTCTTT.

The chain recombines TRBV18 with TRBJ1-5; TRBD1 matches at 7 bases. Germline V gene lookup returns CDR1 KGHSH and CDR2 LQKENI. This CDR3 region has 15 residues. V lost 3 bases, J lost 2 bases, and 4 bases stayed unmatched. The CDR3 spells CASSPQGVGNQPQHF. CDR3 coding DNA: TGTGCCAGCTCACCTCAGGGGGTTGGCAATCAGCCCCAGCATTTT. Combining the CDR3 with reference TRBV18 and TRBJ1-5 gives the whole variable domain NAGVMQNPRHLVRRRGQEARLRCSPMKGHSHVYWYRQLPEEGLKFMVYLQKENIIDESGMPKERFSAEFPKEGPSILRIQQVVRGDSAAYFCASSPQGVGNQPQHFGDGTRLSIL.

V gene TRBV7-9 combines with J gene TRBJ2-5; TRBD2 matches at 9 bases. Unmatched junction bases numbered 8, after V lost 2 bases and J lost 4 bases. This CDR3 region has 16 residues. Germline V gives CDR1 SEHNR, CDR2 FQNEAQ (reference sequence). The CDR3 coding sequence is TGTGCCAGCAGCTTAAGCGGGGGGTTCGAAGGAGAGACCCAGTACTTC. Encoded protein: CASSLSGGFEGETQYF.

To note about this clone: The CDR3 does not close with the conserved phenylalanine or tryptophan, likely indicating a read error. The limits of the CDR3 on the DNA are not certain, so only TCRdb's listed CDR3 is given. The chain is built from TRBV28 and TRBJ2-2; the table names TRBD1, a call not compared with the DNA. Inclusive of both ends, the CDR3 amounts to 10 amino acids. Germline V CDR1 and CDR2: MDHEN, SYDVKM. CDR3 sequence: CASSFGASGV.

The CDR3 DNA reads TGCAGCGTACCGGGGCTTAGGTCTGGGGCCAACGTCCTGACTTTC. This encodes CSVPGLRSGANVLTF. V usage is TRBV29-1 and J usage is TRBJ2-6; the D gene could be TRBD1 or TRBD2 (5 bases each). Germline V gives CDR1 SQVTM, CDR2 ANQGSEA. Trimming removed 6 bases from V and 1 base from J, with 13 bases in between. This CDR3 is 15 amino acids long.

CDR3 sequence reads: CASSIAGGADTGELFF. DNA for the CDR3: TGTGCCAGCAGTATAGCTGGGGGCGCGGACACCGGGGAGCTGTTTTTT. This chain joins TRBV27 and TRBJ2-2; tentative D call: TRBD1 (6 bases). This CDR3 region has 16 residues. V gave up 5 bases and J gave up 3 bases, with 16 bases separating them. The germline V gene encodes CDR1 MNHEY and CDR2 SMNVEV (reference sequence).

The V and J genes are TRBV3-1 (or the pseudogene TRBV3-2) and TRBJ1-6, with D perhaps TRBD1 (6 bases). This CDR3 is built from 14 residues. The V end lost 2 bases, the J end lost 9 bases, and 11 bases lay between the germline ends. The V gene's germline CDR1 is LGHDT and CDR2 YNNKEL (reference sequence). CDR3 region: CASSQSGVGSPLHF. The DNA for the CDR3 is TGTGCCAGCAGCCAATCAGGGGTAGGTTCACCCCTCCACTTT.

This rearrangement joins TRBV12-3 or TRBV12-4 to TRBJ2-7, with D possibly TRBD1 on 5 matching bases. V dropped 5 bases and J dropped 4 bases, with 9 bases sitting between them. The length of the CDR3 is 12 residues. CDR3 residues: CASSGAVYEQYF. For the CDR3, the DNA is TGTGCCAGCAGTGGGGCCGTATACGAGCAGTACTTC.

The chain uses TRBV4-1 and TRBJ1-4; D remains unclear. V lost 1 base, J lost 8 bases, and 8 bases lay in between. Germline V gene sequence: CDR1 MGHRA, CDR2 YSYEKL. The CDR3 has 13 amino acids. For the CDR3, the DNA is TGCGCCAGCAGCCAAGTGCCTGGGGAAAAACTGTTTTTT. This sequence encodes CASSQVPGEKLFF.

The gene calls are TRBV11-2 and TRBJ1-5; no reliable D call. Germline V CDR1 and CDR2: SGHAT, FQNNGV. The V end was cut by 0 bases, the J end by 3 bases, with 9 bases between. The CDR3 runs 15 residues. CDR3 protein: CASSLDLQYNQPQHF. The CDR3 DNA reads as TGTGCCAGCAGCTTAGATCTGCAGTACAATCAGCCCCAGCATTTT. Full variable domain (remainder filled in from reference TRBV11-2 and TRBJ1-5): EAGVAQSPRYKIIEKRQSVAFWCNPISGHATLYWYQQILGQGPKLLIQFQNNGVVDDSQLPKDRFSAERLKGVDSTLKIQPAKLEDSAVYLCASSLDLQYNQPQHFGDGTRLSIL.

J is TRBJ2-7 and V is TRBV28, with 7 bases fitting TRBD1. CDR1 MDHEN and CDR2 SYDVKM come from the germline V gene. The CDR3 consists of 11 residues. After removal of 8 bases from V and 3 bases from J, the junction contained 1 base not matched to a gene. Here the CDR3 reads CASRDSYEQYF. In DNA form, the CDR3 reads TGTGCCAGCCGGGACAGCTACGAGCAGTACTTC.

This clone was observed a handful of times. The chain combines TRBV11-3 with TRBJ2-3; D uncertain. Looked up from germline, CDR1 is SGHNT and CDR2 is YENEEA. V lost 1 base and J 2 bases, leaving 7 bases between the germline ends. The CDR3 has 14 amino acids. The CDR3 loop reads CASSLGRSTDTQYF. The CDR3, as DNA: TGTGCCAGCAGCTTAGGCAGATCCACAGATACGCAGTATTTT.

The chain joins TRBV7-9 to TRBJ1-4, with 7 bases lining up with TRBD1. This CDR3 is 15 amino acids long. Germline CDR1 SEHNR, CDR2 FQNEAQ (reference sequence). Trimming took 5 bases from V and 8 from J; bases not matched to a gene: 11. The CDR3 region is CASSIPTGRREKLFF. In DNA, the CDR3 is TGTGCCAGCAGCATCCCGACAGGGCGGAGGGAAAAACTGTTTTTT. Full variable domain (missing parts from reference TRBV7-9 and TRBJ1-4): DTGVSQNPRHKITKRGQNVTFRCDPISEHNRLYWYRQTLGQGPEFLTYFQNEAQLEKSRLLSDRFSAERPKGSFSTLEIQRTEQGDSAMYLCASSIPTGRREKLFFGSGTQLSVL.

This chain joins TRBV12-3 or TRBV12-4 and TRBJ1-4, with D perhaps matching TRBD1 (5 bases). V dropped 5 bases and J dropped 12 bases, with 16 bases sitting between them. The CDR3 runs 13 residues. CDR3: CASSPAGVVELFF. CDR3 DNA sequence: TGTGCCAGCAGTCCCGCGGGGGTGGTTGAACTGTTTTTT.